Listed here are 3 T cell receptor beta chains from one sample, sequenced in a study of identical twins. In TCRdb, the 5' RACE reads were re-called with MiXCR into one record per CDR3 protein. Of hundreds of thousands of distinct CDR3 sequences in the sample, less than 10% were seen once. This sample was shared with a second study, whose subject was yellow fever vaccine responses in identical twins.

The sequenced material came from PBMCs. These receptors were obtained from a woman younger than 35 in good health.

This clonotype was seen more than once but under ten times. The rearrangement uses TRBV20-1 and TRBJ2-1, with TRBD1 matching over 10 bases. In germline, CDR1 is DFQATT, CDR2 SNEGSKA (reference sequence). The CDR3 runs to 15 residues. Trimming cost V 0 bases and J 6 bases; bases outside gene matches: 5. The CDR3 sequence is CSARDPGQGPNEQFF. For the CDR3, the DNA is TGCAGTGCTAGAGATCCGGGACAGGGGCCCAATGAGCAGTTCTTC.

This clonotype was observed many times. The chain couples TRBV11-2 to TRBJ2-7; D is undetermined. The CDR3 contains 15 residues. V lost 1 base, J lost 2 bases, and 12 bases lay in between. The V gene's germline CDR1 is SGHAT and CDR2 FQNNGV. The CDR3 coding sequence is TGTGCCAGCAGCTTAGTGGGTAGCCGAGCCTACGAGCAGTACTTC. Protein: CASSLVGSRAYEQYF.

This clonotype was seen repeatedly, ten times or more. The chain employs TRBV4-1 and TRBJ2-1, with 12 bases identical to TRBD2. The CDR3 has 17 amino acids. Germline loops: CDR1 MGHRA, CDR2 YSYEKL. Unmatched junction bases numbered 12, after V lost 5 bases and J lost 7 bases. CDR3 in amino acids: CASSVTSGTSGFNEQFF. The CDR3 DNA is TGCGCCAGCAGCGTAACCTCCGGGACTAGCGGGTTTAATGAGCAGTTCTTC.